A selection of T cell receptor beta chains follows, all from one sample in a study of shared clonotypes between healthy human individuals. Assay: immunoSEQ multiplex PCR; the TCRdb copy retains only in-frame clones and omits some. The table includes about 450,000 clones, roughly 80% detected once. Sequenced: PBMCs. The source is a woman in her 40s in good health. Some clones in this sample may be carry-over from other donors' samples. The CDR3 runs from the conserved cysteine through the conserved F or W. D genes are given only for firm matches. Rows may omit the clone size; those that give it use once, few, many or a size class.

cdr3_aa	cdr3_nt	v_call	j_call	clone_size	d_call	cdr3_length
CASSQSRNLYGYTF	TGCGCCAGCAGCCAATCCAGAAACCTCTATGGCTACACCTTC	TRBV4-3	TRBJ1-2	NA	NA	14
CASSHYTGANTDTQYF	TGTGCCAGCAGTCACTACACAGGGGCAAACACAGATACGCAGTATTTT	TRBV27	TRBJ2-3	NA	TRBD1	16
CATTPWRGTGANVLTF	TGTGCCACCACTCCTTGGAGGGGAACCGGGGCCAACGTCCTGACTTTC	TRBV10-3	TRBJ2-6	NA	NA	16
CAWGDEAGANVLTF	TGTGCCTGGGGTGATGAGGCTGGGGCCAACGTCCTGACTTTC	TRBV30	TRBJ2-6	NA	NA	14
CASSVDWRGGYTF	TGTGCCAGCAGCGTAGATTGGAGGGGTGGCTACACCTTC	TRBV9	TRBJ1-2	NA	NA	13
CASRAAVGTASGEQFF	TGTGCCAGCCGAGCAGCAGTAGGGACTGCCTCCGGTGAGCAGTTCTTC	TRBV11-2	TRBJ2-1	NA	NA	16
CASSLFQGNEQFF	TGTGCCAGCAGTTTATTTCAGGGGAATGAGCAGTTCTTC	TRBV27	TRBJ2-1	NA	NA	13
CASSRYGGQSSYNEQFF	TGCGCCAGCAGCCGCTACGGGGGACAGAGCTCCTACAATGAGCAGTTCTTC	TRBV4-1	TRBJ2-1	NA	NA	17
CASSRLGGREETQYF	TGTGCCAGCAGCCGCCTTGGGGGACGGGAAGAGACCCAGTACTTC	TRBV7-8	TRBJ2-5	NA	NA	15
CASSPTSESTDTQYF	TGTGCCAGCAGCCCGACTAGCGAGAGCACAGATACGCAGTATTTT	TRBV9	TRBJ2-3	NA	TRBD2	15
CASSLGAYEQYF	TGTGCCAGCTCACTTGGGGCCTACGAGCAGTACTTC	TRBV18	TRBJ2-7	NA	NA	12
CATRQGGNPHSGANVLTF	TGTGCCACCCGACAGGGAGGTAACCCACACTCTGGGGCCAACGTCCTGACTTTC	TRBV28	TRBJ2-6	NA	NA	18
CASSQEATGGLANEKLFF	TGTGCCAGCAGCCAAGAGGCGACAGGGGGGTTAGCTAATGAAAAACTGTTTTTT	TRBV4-2	TRBJ1-4	NA	TRBD1	18
CASSPAGQGGAFF	TGTGCCAGCAGCCCGGCCGGACAGGGCGGAGCTTTCTTT	TRBV7-2	TRBJ1-1	NA	TRBD1	13
CASSLGQQPEKLFF	TGTGCCAGCAGCTTGGGCCAGCAACCCGAAAAACTGTTTTTT	TRBV7-9	TRBJ1-4	once	NA	14
CAWAGTSVKETQYF	TGTGCCTGGGCCGGGACTAGCGTCAAAGAGACCCAGTACTTC	TRBV30	TRBJ2-5	NA	TRBD2	14
CASSSRVGEILAEQYF	TGTGCCAGCAGTTCCCGTGTGGGGGAGATCCTCGCCGAGCAGTACTTC	TRBV28	TRBJ2-7	NA	NA	16
CASSTPMLGYTF	TGTGCCAGCAGTACCCCGATGTTAGGCTACACCTTC	TRBV28	TRBJ1-2	NA	NA	12
CSVELRGQNTEAFF	TGCAGCGTTGAACTTCGGGGCCAAAACACTGAAGCTTTCTTT	TRBV29-1	TRBJ1-1	NA	NA	14
CASSIDSLAGGPTDTQYF	TGTGCCAGTAGTATAGATAGCCTAGCGGGAGGTCCCACAGATACGCAGTATTTT	TRBV19	TRBJ2-3	NA	TRBD2	18
CASSVRGGVTDTQYF	TGTGCCAGCAGCGTCCGCGGGGGGGTCACAGATACGCAGTATTTT	TRBV9	TRBJ2-3	NA	TRBD2	15
CASSTRSNSDYGYTF	TGTGCCAGCAGCACCCGCAGCAACAGTGACTATGGCTACACCTTC	TRBV9	TRBJ1-2	NA	NA	15
CAWSVSVRVYNSPLHF	TGTGCCTGGAGTGTATCTGTCAGGGTCTATAATTCACCCCTCCACTTT	TRBV30	TRBJ1-6	NA	NA	16
CSVERRLAKDTQYF	TGCAGCGTTGAAAGGCGGCTAGCGAAGGATACGCAGTATTTT	TRBV29-1	TRBJ2-3	NA	NA	14
CASSFRGYNSPLHF	TGTGCCAGCAGTTTCAGAGGGTATAATTCACCCCTCCACTTT	TRBV27	TRBJ1-6	NA	NA	14
CASSEYRQGDQYF	TGTGCCAGCAGTGAATATCGGCAGGGTGACCAGTACTTC	TRBV25-1	TRBJ2-7	few	NA	13
CASSLSFAGNTIYF	TGTGCCAGCAGCTTATCGTTCGCCGGAAACACCATATATTTT	TRBV11-2	TRBJ1-3	NA	NA	14
CASTPHYMSKGYTF	TGTGCCAGCACTCCCCATTATATGTCCAAGGGCTACACCTTC	TRBV28	TRBJ1-2	NA	NA	14
CASSPFGRTWSYGYTF	TGTGCCAGCAGCCCCTTCGGACGGACGTGGAGCTATGGCTACACCTTC	TRBV5-4	TRBJ1-2	NA	NA	16
CASSQRPTGAYEQYF	TGTGCCAGCAGCCAAAGACCAACAGGAGCCTACGAGCAGTACTTC	TRBV7-6	TRBJ2-7	NA	NA	15
CAWSVRRVGYTF	TGTGCCTGGAGTGTACGCAGGGTTGGCTACACCTTC	TRBV30	TRBJ1-2	NA	NA	12
CASSIVSSGANVLTF	TGTGCCAGTAGTATAGTTAGCTCTGGGGCCAACGTCCTGACTTTC	TRBV19	TRBJ2-6	NA	NA	15
CASSRADRGYQPQHF	TGTGCCAGCAGTCGGGCCGACAGGGGTTATCAGCCCCAGCATTTT	TRBV6-1	TRBJ1-5	few	TRBD1	15
CASSVWMTVTGFQSNNEKLFF	TGTGCCAGCAGCGTATGGATGACCGTAACAGGGTTCCAGAGTAATAATGAAAAACTGTTTTTT	TRBV9	TRBJ1-4	once	NA	21
CASSIAIQETQYF	TGTGCCAGTAGTATAGCCATTCAAGAGACCCAGTACTTC	TRBV19	TRBJ2-5	NA	NA	13
CASSLEAGASDTQYF	TGCGCCAGCAGCTTGGAGGCGGGAGCTTCTGATACGCAGTATTTT	TRBV5-1	TRBJ2-3	NA	TRBD2	15
CASRPSHTEAFF	TGTGCCAGCAGACCCTCACACACTGAAGCTTTCTTT	TRBV6-5	TRBJ1-1	few	NA	12